There are many counts of the clone carrying this T cell receptor beta chain. The data were obtained in a study of T cells in Graves' hyperthyroidism and ophthalmopathy. V shed 2 bases and J shed 3 bases, with 22 bases lying between them. This CDR3 comprises 17 residues. Germline V lookup: CDR1 GTSNPN, CDR2 SVGIG (reference sequence). The CDR3 regions of TCR beta were amplified from RNA transcripts. The study used the HTBI primer set for a first-round RT-PCR of the TCR CDR3. TCRdb independently ran MiXCR on the multiplex PCR reads; one entry per CDR3 protein. Of fewer than 250,000 distinct CDR3 sequences listed, about 16% are singletons. Uncontrolled infection, other autoimmune disease, pregnancy or lactation led to exclusion.

The source is a woman between 18 and 29 years old with Graves' ophthalmopathy. This chain connects TRBV30 to TRBJ1-1; TRBD1 might be the D (6 bases). The sample consisted of blood. The CDR3 loop reads CAWSYPGGGAGDTEAFF. The CDR3, as DNA: TGTGCCTGGAGTTATCCCGGAGGGGGGGCGGGGGACACTGAAGCTTTCTTT.